A selection of T cell receptor beta chains follows, all from one sample in a study of cytomegalovirus exposure and HLA in healthy donors. Profiling relied on immunoSEQ multiplex PCR, and the TCRdb table lists in-frame clones only, not all of them. The table records about 130,000 clones, 60% to 85% of them present only once. The sequenced sample consisted of PBMCs. Source of these receptors: a woman between 18 and 30 years old in good health and CMV-seronegative. The CDR3 runs from the conserved cysteine through the conserved F or W. The D gene is left open where the match is weak. Clone size, where shown, is once, few, many, or a class for clones that have expanded.

size: .
J: TRBJ1-2
D: TRBD1
V: TRBV14
CDR3: CASSFDRGYGYTF
DNA: TGTGCCAGCAGCTTCGACAGGGGCTATGGCTACACCTTC

size: .
J: TRBJ2-1
D: .
V: TRBV10-1
CDR3: CASSEYLNLGEQFF
DNA: TGCGCCAGCAGTGAATACCTAAACCTAGGTGAGCAGTTCTTC

size: once
J: TRBJ2-3
D: TRBD1
V: TRBV5-1
CDR3: CASSVGQGTTDTQYF
DNA: TGCGCCAGCAGCGTCGGACAGGGGACCACAGATACGCAGTATTTT

size: .
J: TRBJ2-5
D: .
V: TRBV5-1
CDR3: CASSLRGLGQTQYF
DNA: TGCGCCAGCAGCTTGCGAGGGCTTGGGCAGACCCAGTACTTC

size: .
J: TRBJ1-2
D: .
V: TRBV5-4
CDR3: CASRLAQDADGYTF
DNA: TGTGCCAGCAGACTCGCGCAAGATGCGGATGGCTACACCTTC

size: .
J: TRBJ2-7
D: TRBD2
V: TRBV2
CDR3: CASSGGSARNEQYF
DNA: TGTGCCAGCAGTGGCGGGAGTGCCCGGAACGAGCAGTACTTC

size: .
J: TRBJ1-4
D: .
V: TRBV7-9
CDR3: CASSLANNEKLFF
DNA: TGTGCCAGCAGCTTGGCAAATAATGAAAAACTGTTTTTT

size: .
J: TRBJ2-3
D: .
V: TRBV6-4
CDR3: CASSPLTGAGTDTQYF
DNA: TGTGCCAGCAGTCCCCTTACAGGGGCGGGGACAGATACGCAGTATTTT

size: .
J: TRBJ2-7
D: .
V: TRBV30
CDR3: CAWSVRDGFSYEQYF
DNA: TGTGCCTGGAGTGTACGGGATGGATTCTCCTACGAGCAGTACTTC

size: .
J: TRBJ2-2
D: TRBD1
V: TRBV2
CDR3: CASSEDRASGELFF
DNA: TGTGCCAGCAGTGAGGACAGGGCGAGCGGGGAGCTGTTTTTT

size: .
J: TRBJ1-2
D: .
V: TRBV7-9
CDR3: CASSRANYGYTF
DNA: TGTGCCAGCAGCCGTGCTAACTATGGCTACACCTTC

size: few
J: TRBJ2-3
D: TRBD2
V: TRBV10-3
CDR3: CAIALAASTDTQYF
DNA: TGTGCCATCGCTCTAGCGGCTTCGACAGATACGCAGTATTTT

size: .
J: TRBJ2-7
D: TRBD2
V: TRBV4-1
CDR3: CASSRTSASYEQYF
DNA: TGCGCCAGCAGCCGAACTAGCGCCTCCTACGAGCAGTACTTC